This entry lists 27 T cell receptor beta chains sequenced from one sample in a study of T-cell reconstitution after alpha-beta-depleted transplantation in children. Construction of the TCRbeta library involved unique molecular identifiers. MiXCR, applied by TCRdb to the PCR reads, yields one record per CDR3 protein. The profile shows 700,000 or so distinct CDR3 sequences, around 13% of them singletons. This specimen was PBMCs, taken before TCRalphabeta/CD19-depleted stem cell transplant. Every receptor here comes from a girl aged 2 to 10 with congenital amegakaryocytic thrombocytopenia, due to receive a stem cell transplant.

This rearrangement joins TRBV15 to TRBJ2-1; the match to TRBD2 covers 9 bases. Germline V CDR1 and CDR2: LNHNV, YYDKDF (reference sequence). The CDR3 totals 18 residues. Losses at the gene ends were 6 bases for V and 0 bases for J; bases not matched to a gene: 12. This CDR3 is CATRVERGVPSSYNEQFF. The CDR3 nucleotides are TGTGCCACCAGGGTAGAGCGGGGGGTTCCGAGCTCCTACAATGAGCAGTTCTTC. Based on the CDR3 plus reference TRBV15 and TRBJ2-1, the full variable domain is DAMVIQNPRYQVTQFGKPVTLSCSQTLNHNVMYWYQQKSSQAPKLLFHYYDKDFNNEADTPDNFQSRRPNTSFCFLDIRSPGLGDTAMYLCATRVERGVPSSYNEQFFGPGTRLTVL.

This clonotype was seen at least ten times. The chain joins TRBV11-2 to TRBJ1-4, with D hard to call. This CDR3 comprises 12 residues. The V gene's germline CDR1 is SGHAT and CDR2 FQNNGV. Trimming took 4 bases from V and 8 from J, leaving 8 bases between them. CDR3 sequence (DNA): TGTGCCAGCAGCTCAGACGACGAAAAACTGTTTTTT. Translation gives CASSSDDEKLFF.

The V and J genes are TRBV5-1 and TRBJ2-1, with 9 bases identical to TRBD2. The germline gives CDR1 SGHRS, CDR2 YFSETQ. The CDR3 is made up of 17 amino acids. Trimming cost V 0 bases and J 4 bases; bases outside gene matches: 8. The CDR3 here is CASSLAASGIQYNEQFF. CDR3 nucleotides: TGCGCCAGCAGCTTGGCCGCTAGCGGGATTCAGTACAATGAGCAGTTCTTC.

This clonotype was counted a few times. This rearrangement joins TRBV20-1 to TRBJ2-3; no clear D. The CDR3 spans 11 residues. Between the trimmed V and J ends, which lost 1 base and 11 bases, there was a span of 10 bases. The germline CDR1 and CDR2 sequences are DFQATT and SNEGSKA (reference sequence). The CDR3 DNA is TGCAGTGCTAGAGCAGCAGCAATGCAGTATTTT. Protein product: CSARAAAMQYF.

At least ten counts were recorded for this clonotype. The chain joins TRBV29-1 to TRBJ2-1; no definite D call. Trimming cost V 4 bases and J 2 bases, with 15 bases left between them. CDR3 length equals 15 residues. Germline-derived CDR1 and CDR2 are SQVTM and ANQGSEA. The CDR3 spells CSVGKVISPYNEQFF. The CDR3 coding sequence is TGCAGCGTTGGTAAGGTCATCAGCCCCTACAATGAGCAGTTCTTC.

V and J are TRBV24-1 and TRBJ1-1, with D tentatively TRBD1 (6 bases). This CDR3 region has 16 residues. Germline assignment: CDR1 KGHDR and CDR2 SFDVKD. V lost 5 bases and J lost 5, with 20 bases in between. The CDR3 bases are TGTGCCACCAGTGCCACGGATGGTGGGGGGCGAACTGAAGCTTTCTTT. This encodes CATSATDGGGRTEAFF.

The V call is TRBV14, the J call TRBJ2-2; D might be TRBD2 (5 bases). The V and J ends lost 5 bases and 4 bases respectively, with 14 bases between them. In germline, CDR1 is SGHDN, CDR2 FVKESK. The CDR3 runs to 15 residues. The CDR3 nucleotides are TGTGCCAGCAGCGAATCGACTATCGCCACCGGGGAGCTGTTTTTT. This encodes CASSESTIATGELFF.

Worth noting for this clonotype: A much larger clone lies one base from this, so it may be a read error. CDR3 nucleotide sequence: TGTGCCAGCAGCCGACAGGGCAAGCCTGGAAACACCTTATATTTT. This sequence encodes CASSRQGKPGNTLYF. The genes are TRBV7-9 and TRBJ1-3; 7 bases are a match to TRBD1. CDR3 length: 15 amino acids. CDR1 is SEHNR and CDR2 is FQNEAQ in the germline V gene (reference sequence).

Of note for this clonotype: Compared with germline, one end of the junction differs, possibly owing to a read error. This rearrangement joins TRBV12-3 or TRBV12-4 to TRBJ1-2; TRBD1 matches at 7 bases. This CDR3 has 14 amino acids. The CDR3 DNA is TGTGCCAGCAGTCCCCCGAGGGGGCGCTATGGCTACCCCTTC. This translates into CASSPPRGRYGYPF.

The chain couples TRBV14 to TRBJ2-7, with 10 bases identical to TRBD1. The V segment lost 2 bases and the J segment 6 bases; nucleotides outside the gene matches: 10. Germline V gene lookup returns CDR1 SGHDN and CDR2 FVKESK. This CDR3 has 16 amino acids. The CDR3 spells CASSQLVGTGEGEQYF. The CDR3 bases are TGTGCCAGCAGCCAACTTGTCGGGACAGGGGAAGGCGAGCAGTACTTC.

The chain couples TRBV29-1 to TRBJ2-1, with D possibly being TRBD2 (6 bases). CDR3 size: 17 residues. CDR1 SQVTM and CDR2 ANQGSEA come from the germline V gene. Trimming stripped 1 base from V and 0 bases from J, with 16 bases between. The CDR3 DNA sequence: TGCAGCGTTGAAGGCGTCGCGGGGCCAAGCTCCTACAATGAGCAGTTCTTC. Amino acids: CSVEGVAGPSSYNEQFF.

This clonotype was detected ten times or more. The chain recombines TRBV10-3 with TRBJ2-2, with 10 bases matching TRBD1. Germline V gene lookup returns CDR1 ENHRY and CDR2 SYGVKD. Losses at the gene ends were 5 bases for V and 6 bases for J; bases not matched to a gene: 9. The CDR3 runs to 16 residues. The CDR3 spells CAISQPGQGLPGELFF. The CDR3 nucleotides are TGTGCCATCAGTCAGCCGGGACAGGGGCTCCCCGGGGAGCTGTTTTTT.

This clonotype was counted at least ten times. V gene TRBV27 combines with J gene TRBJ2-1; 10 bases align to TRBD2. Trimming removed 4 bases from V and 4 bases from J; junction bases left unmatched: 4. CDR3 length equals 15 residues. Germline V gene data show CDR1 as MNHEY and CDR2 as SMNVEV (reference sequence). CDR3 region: CASSSSSGGYNEQFF. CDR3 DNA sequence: TGTGCCAGCAGTTCTTCTAGCGGGGGTTACAATGAGCAGTTCTTC.

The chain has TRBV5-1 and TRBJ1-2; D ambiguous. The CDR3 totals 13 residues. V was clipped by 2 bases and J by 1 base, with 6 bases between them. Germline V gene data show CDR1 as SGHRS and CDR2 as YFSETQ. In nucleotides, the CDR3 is TGCGCCAGCAGCTTAGAAATTAACTATGGCTACACCTTC. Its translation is CASSLEINYGYTF.

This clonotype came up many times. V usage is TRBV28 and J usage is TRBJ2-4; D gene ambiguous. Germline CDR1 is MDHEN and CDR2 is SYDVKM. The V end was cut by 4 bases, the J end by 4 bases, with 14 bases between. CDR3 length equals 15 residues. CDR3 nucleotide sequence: TGTGCCAGCAGTTACCATGGTGACGGTAAAAACATTCAGTACTTC. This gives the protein CASSYHGDGKNIQYF.

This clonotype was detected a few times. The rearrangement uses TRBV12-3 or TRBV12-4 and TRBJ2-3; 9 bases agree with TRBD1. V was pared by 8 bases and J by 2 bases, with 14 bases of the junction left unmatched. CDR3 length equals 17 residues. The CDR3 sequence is CASEEYMGQGYTDTQYF. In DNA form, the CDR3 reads TGTGCCAGCGAGGAGTACATGGGACAGGGATACACAGATACGCAGTATTTT.

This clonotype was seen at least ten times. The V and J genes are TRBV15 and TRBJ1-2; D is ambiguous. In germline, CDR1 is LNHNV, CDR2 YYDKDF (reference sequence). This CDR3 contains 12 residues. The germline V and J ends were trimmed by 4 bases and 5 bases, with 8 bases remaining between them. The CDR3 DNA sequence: TGTGCCACCAGCAAAAACGGGTATGGCTACACCTTC. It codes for CATSKNGYGYTF.

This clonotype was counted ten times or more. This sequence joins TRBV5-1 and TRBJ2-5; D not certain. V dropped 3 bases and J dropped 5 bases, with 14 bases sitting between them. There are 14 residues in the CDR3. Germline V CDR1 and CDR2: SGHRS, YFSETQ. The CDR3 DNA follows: TGCGCCAGCAGCTCGGCATCCACTCAGGAGACCCAGTACTTC. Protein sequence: CASSSASTQETQYF.

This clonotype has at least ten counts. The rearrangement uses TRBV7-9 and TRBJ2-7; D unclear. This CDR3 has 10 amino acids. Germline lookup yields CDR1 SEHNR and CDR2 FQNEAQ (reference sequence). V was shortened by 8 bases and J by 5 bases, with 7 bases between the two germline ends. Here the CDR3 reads CASGENEQYF. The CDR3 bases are TGTGCCAGCGGCGAGAACGAGCAGTACTTC.

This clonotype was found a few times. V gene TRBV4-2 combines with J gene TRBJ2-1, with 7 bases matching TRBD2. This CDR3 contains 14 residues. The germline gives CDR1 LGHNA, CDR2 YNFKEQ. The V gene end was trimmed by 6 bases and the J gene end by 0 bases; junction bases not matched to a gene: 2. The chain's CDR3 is CASRRESSYNEQFF. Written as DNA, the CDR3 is TGTGCCAGCAGGCGGGAGAGCTCCTACAATGAGCAGTTCTTC.

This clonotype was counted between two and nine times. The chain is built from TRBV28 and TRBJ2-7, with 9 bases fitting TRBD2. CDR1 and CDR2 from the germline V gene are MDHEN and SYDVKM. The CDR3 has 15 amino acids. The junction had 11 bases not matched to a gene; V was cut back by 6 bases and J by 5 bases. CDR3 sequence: CASSPLSGRVDEQYF. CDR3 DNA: TGTGCCAGCAGCCCTCTTAGCGGGAGAGTCGACGAGCAGTACTTC.

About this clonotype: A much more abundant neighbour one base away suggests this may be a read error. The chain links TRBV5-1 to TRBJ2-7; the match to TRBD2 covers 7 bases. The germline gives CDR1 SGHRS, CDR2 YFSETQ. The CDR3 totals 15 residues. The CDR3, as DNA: TGCGCCAGCAGCTTGAGTCGCGGGAGCTTCTACGAGCAGCACTTC. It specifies CASSLSRGSFYEQHF.

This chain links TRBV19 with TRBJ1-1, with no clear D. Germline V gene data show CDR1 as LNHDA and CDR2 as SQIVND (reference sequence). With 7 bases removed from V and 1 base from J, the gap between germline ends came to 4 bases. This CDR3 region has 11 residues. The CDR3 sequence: CASIQNTEAFF. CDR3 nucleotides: TGTGCCAGTATCCAGAACACTGAAGCTTTCTTT.

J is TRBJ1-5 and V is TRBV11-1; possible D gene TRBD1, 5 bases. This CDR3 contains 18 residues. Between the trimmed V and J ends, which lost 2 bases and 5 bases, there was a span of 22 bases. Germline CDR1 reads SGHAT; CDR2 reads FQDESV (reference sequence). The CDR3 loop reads CASSLQGTGFGGDQPQHF. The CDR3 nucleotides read TGTGCCAGCAGCTTACAGGGTACGGGGTTCGGAGGGGATCAGCCCCAGCATTTT.

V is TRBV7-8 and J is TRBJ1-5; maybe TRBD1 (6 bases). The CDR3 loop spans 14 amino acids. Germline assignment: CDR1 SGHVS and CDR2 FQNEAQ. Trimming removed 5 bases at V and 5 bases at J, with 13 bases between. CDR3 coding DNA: TGTGCCAGCAGCGCCCGGACAGTGGATCAGCCCCAGCATTTT. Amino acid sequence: CASSARTVDQPQHF.

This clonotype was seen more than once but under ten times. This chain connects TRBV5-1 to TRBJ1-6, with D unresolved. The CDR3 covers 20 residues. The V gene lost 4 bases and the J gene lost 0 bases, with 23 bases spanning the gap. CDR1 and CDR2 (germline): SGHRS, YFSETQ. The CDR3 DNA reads TGCGCCAGCAGCGAGGACTCCGTTGACGGAATCAGCTCCTATAATTCACCCCTCCACTTT. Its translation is CASSEDSVDGISSYNSPLHF.

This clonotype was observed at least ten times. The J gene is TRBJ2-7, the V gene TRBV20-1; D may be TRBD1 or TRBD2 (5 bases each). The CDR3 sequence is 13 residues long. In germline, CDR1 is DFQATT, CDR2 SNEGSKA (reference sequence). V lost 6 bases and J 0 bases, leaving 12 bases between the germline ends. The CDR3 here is CSARDGLSYEQYF. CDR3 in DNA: TGCAGTGCCCGGGACGGGCTCTCCTACGAGCAGTACTTC.